One and the same sample provided the 9 T cell receptor beta chains below, sequenced in a study of cytomegalovirus exposure and HLA in healthy donors. Primers included in the PCR were 60 Vbeta and 13 Jbeta primers. The table came from immunoSEQ multiplex PCR; TCRdb's copy has only in-frame clones and leaves some out. This table has 170,000 or so clones, 78% appearing once. Sample: PBMCs. The receptors stem from a woman aged 40 to 55 in good health and CMV-seronegative.

The chain carries TRBV14 and TRBJ2-1, with a possible D match to TRBD2 (6 bases). Trimming cost V 2 bases and J 6 bases, with 17 bases left between them. Germline V gene lookup returns CDR1 SGHDN and CDR2 FVKESK. This CDR3 has 16 amino acids. The CDR3 loop reads CASSQSGLGVFNEQFF. For the CDR3, the DNA is TGTGCCAGCAGCCAATCGGGACTGGGGGTGTTCAATGAGCAGTTCTTC.

Only one count was recorded for this clone. This rearrangement joins TRBV6-5 to TRBJ2-3; TRBD2 matches at 10 bases. The CDR3 covers 15 residues. Germline CDR1 MNHEY, CDR2 SVGAGI. V trimming: 5 bases; J trimming: 2 bases; junction bases outside the gene matches: 4. The CDR3 DNA follows: TGTGCCAGCAGTCACGGACTAGCGGTCACAGATACGCAGTATTTT. Its translation: CASSHGLAVTDTQYF.

This clone was seen only a few times. The same CDR3 is also encoded by other DNA sequences in this sample. V usage is TRBV4-2 and J usage is TRBJ2-7; 11 positions agree with TRBD1. CDR1 and CDR2 (germline): LGHNA, YNFKEQ. This CDR3 has 15 amino acids. V gave up 6 bases and J gave up 6 bases; unmatched junction bases: 10. The CDR3 bases are TGTGCCAGCAGTCGCGAGGGGACAGGGGGTTTCGAGCAGTACTTC. Amino acid sequence: CASSREGTGGFEQYF.

The chain carries TRBV5-1 and TRBJ1-3, with D unclear. This CDR3 region has 13 residues. Trimming cost V 6 bases and J 0 bases, with 7 bases left between them. Germline-derived CDR1 and CDR2 are SGHRS and YFSETQ. The CDR3 DNA reads TGCGCCAGCACACAGAACTCTGGAAACACCATATATTTT. Protein: CASTQNSGNTIYF.

This clone was recorded a few times. The junction departs from germline at one end; a sequencing error may be responsible. J is TRBJ2-7 and V is TRBV7-6, with D possibly being TRBD1 (6 bases). This CDR3 region has 12 residues. Germline V gives CDR1 SGHVS, CDR2 FNYEAQ. CDR3 amino acids: CASSLEQGIVNF. For the CDR3, the DNA is TGTGCCAGCAGCTTAGAACAGGGAATTGTTAACTTC.

The rearrangement joins TRBV5-8 to TRBJ2-1; D gene unclear. There are 16 residues in the CDR3. Per germline, CDR1 SGHTS and CDR2 YDEGEE. With 4 bases removed from V and 0 bases from J, the gap between germline ends came to 14 bases. CDR3 sequence: CASSPSWPSSYNEQFF. The CDR3 region has the DNA TGTGCCAGCAGCCCCAGTTGGCCCTCCTCCTACAATGAGCAGTTCTTC.

The chain uses TRBV13 and TRBJ1-3, with D tentatively TRBD1 (6 bases). Trimming cost V 5 bases and J 2 bases, with 10 bases left between them. Germline V gene data show CDR1 as PRHDT and CDR2 as FYEKMQ (reference sequence). The CDR3 is 14 amino acids. The CDR3 here is CASSAHRAGNTIYF. The CDR3 region has the DNA TGTGCCAGCAGCGCCCACAGGGCTGGAAACACCATATATTTT.

This rearrangement joins TRBV5-1 to TRBJ1-6; 10 bases agree with TRBD1. V was pared by 4 bases and J by 0 bases, with 4 bases of the junction left unmatched. Germline V gene lookup returns CDR1 SGHRS and CDR2 YFSETQ. The CDR3 has 17 amino acids. The CDR3 DNA reads as TGCGCCAGCAGCCTGGGACAGGGGAGCTCCTATAATTCACCCCTCCACTTT. This sequence encodes CASSLGQGSSYNSPLHF.

The chain carries TRBV27 and TRBJ2-5, with TRBD2 matching 7 bases. After removal of 3 bases from V and 7 bases from J, the junction contained 8 bases not matched to a gene. The germline gives CDR1 MNHEY, CDR2 SMNVEV (reference sequence). The CDR3 spans 14 residues. DNA for the CDR3: TGTGCCAGCAGTTTCCGAGGACTAGAAGGGACCCAGTACTTC. Encoded protein: CASSFRGLEGTQYF.